The rows below give T cell receptor beta chains drawn from one sample of a study of neoadjuvant nivolumab and ipilimumab in lung cancer. Method: immunoSEQ multiplex PCR; TCRdb's copy keeps in-frame clones and lacks some. Of approximately 5,000 clones listed, around 92% are singletons. Sequencing was performed on blood, taken after neoadjuvant nivolumab, alone or with ipilimumab, at or shortly before surgery. The receptors derive from an adult with non-small cell lung cancer. Some clones in this sample may be carry-over from other donors' samples. Both conserved end residues are part of each CDR3. Each record gives: J gene, V gene, D gene, CDR3 protein. The D gene is left open where the match is weak.

>TRBJ2-5|TRBV7-9|NA
CASSFQERETQYF
>TRBJ2-2|TRBV7-6|NA
CASSRSGASTGELFF
>TRBJ2-3|TRBV13|NA
CASSLPTKGDTQYF
>TRBJ2-5|TRBV7-9|NA
CASSFLMGETQYF
>TRBJ2-7|TRBV29-1|NA
CSGWRTFSYEQYF
>TRBJ2-2|TRBV5-5|TRBD1
CASSVRTGDTGELFF
>TRBJ2-3|TRBV29-1|NA
CSVPRQGDTQYF
>TRBJ2-7|TRBV7-2|NA
CASSAPAREQYF
>TRBJ1-4|TRBV10-3|NA
CAIRMTDNEKLFF
>TRBJ2-7|TRBV18|TRBD2
CASSPPASGLIEQYF
>TRBJ1-5|TRBV19|TRBD1
CASKSRTGLSNQPQHF
>TRBJ2-1|TRBV2|TRBD2
CASSEARGGDQNEQFF
>TRBJ2-7|TRBV5-5|TRBD1
CASTRTGSAVGYEQYF
>TRBJ2-7|TRBV6-5|NA
CASSYSTAGTYEQYF
>TRBJ1-2|TRBV2|NA
CASSTDGRAGYGYTF
>TRBJ2-2|TRBV4-2|NA
CASATGLGTGELFF
>TRBJ1-4|TRBV29-1|NA
CSVEARAPNEKLFF
>TRBJ1-2|TRBV6-5|NA
CASRRQGSYGYTF
>TRBJ2-7|TRBV5-1|NA
CASSLASGGTYEQYF
>TRBJ2-5|TRBV10-3|TRBD1
CAIRGQGKETQYF
>TRBJ2-3|TRBV15|NA
CATSRSTDTQYF
>TRBJ1-4|TRBV9|TRBD1
CASSLGDRGREKLFF
>TRBJ1-2|TRBV19|TRBD1
CASRTQGADGYTF
>TRBJ1-1|TRBV6-1|TRBD1
CASRTGGTEAFF
>TRBJ2-1|TRBV5-1|NA
CASNMDSNNEQFF
>TRBJ2-7|TRBV11-1|TRBD2
CASSDGLANYEQYF
>TRBJ2-7|TRBV5-5|NA
CASSLDRERSYEQYF
>TRBJ2-1|TRBV27|TRBD2
CASSRGTSGFSYNEQFF
>TRBJ2-1|TRBV7-2|NA
CASSPQVSSYNEQFF
>TRBJ2-5|TRBV11-3|NA
CASSPGDAQETQYF
>TRBJ2-1|TRBV27|TRBD1
CANVGRGQNEQFF
>TRBJ1-2|TRBV19|TRBD1
CASTLTGIYGYTF
>TRBJ1-3|TRBV7-9|NA
CASSSEGNTIYF
>TRBJ2-2|TRBV30|NA
CAWTSVGTGELFF
>TRBJ2-7|TRBV4-1|TRBD2
CASSQEGLAGVHYEQYF
>TRBJ2-7|TRBV18|NA
CASSPPGTISYEQYF
>TRBJ2-7|TRBV7-8|TRBD2
CASKRGLAGVASYEQYF
>TRBJ1-1|TRBV6-5|NA
CASRSRVPMNTEAFF
>TRBJ2-3|TRBV9|NA
CASSDSRGTSTDTQYF
>TRBJ1-1|TRBV2|TRBD1
CASGTGVTEAFF
>TRBJ2-5|TRBV2|NA
CASKGQETQYF
>TRBJ2-1|TRBV30|NA
CAWSVALEQFF
>TRBJ2-3|TRBV7-3|NA
CASSLTALSSTDTQYF
>TRBJ1-5|TRBV11-2|NA
CASSNQGSQPQHF
>TRBJ2-3|TRBV19|NA
CASIGHGVSTDTQYF
>TRBJ1-1|TRBV9|NA
CASSVRSGNTEAFF
>TRBJ2-3|TRBV20-1|NA
CSADHQDTQYF
>TRBJ2-7|TRBV23-1|TRBD1
CASSQSRGGQGATGYF
>TRBJ2-7|TRBV15|NA
CATSRVGIEEQYF
>TRBJ1-1|TRBV2|TRBD1
CASSTGTGTEAFF
>TRBJ1-2|TRBV4-2|TRBD1
CASSQRDSPYGYTF